This is a list of T cell receptor beta chains from one sample in a study of regulatory T cells in long-lasting Graves disease. TCRdb redid the calling of the multiplex PCR reads with MiXCR, one entry per CDR3 protein. The data contain roughly 470,000 distinct CDR3 sequences, around 21% of them seen just once; the ten biggest clones take up 6.5% to 10%. The sequencing here drew on peripheral blood mononuclear cells (PBMCs), taken when the disease was refractory, from a patient treated with antithyroid drugs. These TCRs come from a female donor with Graves disease. The CDR3 runs from the conserved cysteine through the conserved F or W. A D gene is named only where the DNA matches it firmly. The size entry is marked missing in some rows and otherwise reads once, few, many or a size class.

size	D	J	V	CDR3	DNA
few	-	TRBJ1-2	TRBV7-2	CASSSIPRVGSYGYTF	TGTGCCAGCAGCTCAATCCCGCGAGTCGGTTCCTATGGCTACACCTTC
many	TRBD1	TRBJ2-7	TRBV28	CASSSVAGQGSLEQYF	TGTGCCAGCAGTTCGGTGGCTGGACAGGGTAGCCTCGAGCAGTACTTC
few	-	TRBJ1-5	TRBV6-5	CASSYSTNQPQHF	TGTGCCAGCAGTTACTCAACCAATCAGCCCCAGCATTTT
few	-	TRBJ2-5	TRBV29-1	CSVSSVNSWTQYF	TGCAGCGTTAGTAGCGTTAACTCTTGGACCCAGTACTTC
-	-	TRBJ1-1	TRBV4-2	CASSDSSMTRTEAFF	TGTGCCAGCTCGGACAGCTCTATGACTCGGACTGAAGCTTTCTTT
-	-	TRBJ2-1	TRBV20-1	CSARDGGGGSWTEQFF	TGCAGTGCTAGAGATGGGGGAGGGGGTAGTTGGACTGAGCAGTTCTTC
many	TRBD2	TRBJ2-7	TRBV28	CASSQTGAGGIYEQYF	TGTGCCAGCAGTCAAACCGGAGCGGGAGGTATCTACGAGCAGTACTTC
many	TRBD1	TRBJ2-7	TRBV11-2	CASSPPTGFHEQYF	TGTGCCAGCAGCCCCCCGACAGGGTTCCACGAGCAGTACTTC
many	TRBD1	TRBJ2-7	TRBV20-1	CSAAQDRVFLAEQYF	TGCAGTGCCGCACAGGACAGGGTCTTCTTGGCCGAGCAGTACTTC
few	TRBD1	TRBJ1-1	TRBV19	CASAYLQGPPEAFF	TGTGCCAGTGCCTATCTACAGGGGCCACCCGAAGCTTTCTTT
-	TRBD2	TRBJ2-2	TRBV3-1	CASSPGLAGELNTGELFF	TGTGCCAGCAGCCCCGGACTAGCGGGAGAACTGAACACCGGGGAGCTGTTTTTT
many	-	TRBJ1-2	TRBV27	CASSYLTSPGEYTF	TGTGCCAGCAGCTACCTAACGAGCCCGGGGGAATACACCTTC
-	-	TRBJ2-2	TRBV7-9	CASSLGVSNTGELFF	TGTGCCAGCAGCTTAGGTGTCTCGAACACCGGGGAGCTGTTTTTT
many	-	TRBJ2-2	TRBV28	CASRTGNANTGELFF	TGTGCCAGCAGAACAGGGAACGCGAACACCGGGGAGCTGTTTTTT
many	TRBD1	TRBJ2-7	TRBV28	CASSSLNFRTGASNEQYF	TGTGCCAGCAGTTCGCTCAACTTTAGGACAGGTGCGTCGAACGAGCAGTACTTC
-	-	TRBJ1-1	TRBV7-8	CASSPPTVSRTEAFF	TGTGCCAGCAGCCCCCCGACAGTTTCCCGCACTGAAGCTTTCTTT
many	TRBD2	TRBJ2-7	TRBV28	CASSSGTSGYEQYF	TGTGCCAGCAGTTCAGGGACTAGCGGGTACGAGCAGTACTTC
few	TRBD2	TRBJ2-7	TRBV18	CASPQLAGGSYEQYF	TGTGCCAGCCCACAGCTAGCGGGAGGCTCCTACGAGCAGTACTTC
many	-	TRBJ1-6	TRBV10-3	CAISARLSPLHF	TGTGCCATCAGTGCACGACTCTCACCCCTCCACTTT
few	TRBD2	TRBJ2-3	TRBV7-3	CASSKTRTSGTWADTQYF	TGTGCCAGCAGCAAAACCCGGACTAGCGGAACATGGGCAGATACGCAGTATTTT
-	-	TRBJ2-1	TRBV2	CASTSGTRYNEQFF	TGTGCCAGCACGAGCGGAACCCGCTACAATGAGCAGTTCTTC
many	TRBD2	TRBJ2-7	TRBV7-9	CASSRGTNSYEQYF	TGTGCCAGCAGCCGCGGGACTAATTCTTACGAGCAGTACTTC
once	-	TRBJ2-2	TRBV6-5	CASSSLGGALGTGELFF	TGTGCCAGCAGTTCCCTTGGGGGAGCCCTCGGCACCGGGGAGCTGTTTTTT
-	TRBD2	TRBJ2-7	TRBV27	CASRVAGGYSYEQYF	TGTGCCAGCAGGGTAGCGGGAGGGTACTCCTACGAGCAGTACTTC
many	TRBD2	TRBJ2-2	TRBV28	CASSSTPLAANTGELFF	TGTGCCAGCAGTTCGACACCACTAGCGGCGAACACCGGGGAGCTGTTTTTT
many	TRBD2	TRBJ2-4	TRBV6-5	CASSYPGLAGVSIAKNIQYF	TGTGCCAGCAGTTACCCCGGACTAGCGGGAGTGTCCATAGCCAAAAACATTCAGTACTTC
-	-	TRBJ2-6	TRBV4-1	CASARSLGGANVLTF	TGCGCCAGCGCCAGGTCACTGGGTGGGGCCAACGTCCTGACTTTC
-	-	TRBJ2-3	TRBV9	CASSVGAVNTDTQYF	TGTGCCAGCAGCGTAGGAGCGGTAAACACAGATACGCAGTATTTT
many	-	TRBJ1-1	TRBV2	CASNTGNTEAFF	TGTGCCAGCAACACAGGGAACACTGAAGCTTTCTTT
many	TRBD2	TRBJ2-5	TRBV5-6	CASSLPGGLETQYF	TGTGCCAGCAGCCTCCCCGGGGGGTTAGAGACCCAGTACTTC
-	-	TRBJ2-1	TRBV10-3	CAISERLDYNEQFF	TGTGCCATCAGCGAGAGACTAGACTACAATGAGCAGTTCTTC
few	TRBD1	TRBJ2-2	TRBV20-1	CSARYRGNTGELFF	TGCAGTGCTAGGTACAGGGGTAACACCGGGGAGCTGTTTTTT
-	-	TRBJ2-6	TRBV6-2/TRBV6-3	CASSYGYGSGANVLTF	TGTGCCAGCAGTTACGGGTACGGCTCTGGGGCCAACGTCCTGACTTTC
many	-	TRBJ1-2	TRBV28	CASLGGGSNYGYTF	TGTGCCAGCTTAGGCGGGGGTTCAAACTATGGCTACACCTTC
many	-	TRBJ2-7	TRBV5-6	CASSLEDSSEQYF	TGTGCCAGCAGCTTGGAGGACTCGAGCGAGCAGTACTTC
few	-	TRBJ2-7	TRBV25-1	CASSEYGSSSYEQYF	TGTGCCAGCAGTGAATACGGCAGCAGCTCCTACGAGCAGTACTTC
many	TRBD1	TRBJ2-7	TRBV27	CASSSYRGSYEQYF	TGTGCCAGCAGTTCGTACAGGGGGTCCTACGAGCAGTACTTC
-	-	TRBJ1-2	TRBV4-2	CASSQDQGNYGYTF	TGTGCCAGCAGCCAAGATCAGGGTAACTATGGCTACACCTTC
many	TRBD1	TRBJ2-4	TRBV28	CASSDGTGGSGAKNIQYF	TGTGCCAGCAGTGATGGGACAGGGGGCTCAGGAGCCAAAAACATTCAGTACTTC
-	TRBD1	TRBJ1-1	TRBV5-6	CASSLGTGGITEAFF	TGTGCCAGCAGCTTAGGCACAGGGGGCATCACTGAAGCTTTCTTT
-	TRBD2	TRBJ2-3	TRBV27	CASRKLAGGPSTQYF	TGTGCCAGCAGAAAACTAGCGGGAGGGCCTAGTACGCAGTATTTT